This entry describes one T cell receptor beta chain. What it binds is not known. The data were taken from a study of CD8+ T cells in alopecia areata. Notes on the study in general: It was observed that many expanded lesional clones persisted in scalp and blood during tofacitinib.

It was cDNA, reverse transcribed from extracted RNA, that served as the sequencing template. The assay was immunoSEQ multiplex PCR, and TCRdb's table has in-frame clones only and misses some. Of about 220,000 clones in the sample, more than 45% are singletons; the top ten hold roughly 1.5%. Indicated treatment: oral pan-JAK inhibitor, 5-10 mg twice daily. Sequencing used CD4+ T cells sorted from blood, obtained at week 4, from a patient treated with tofacitinib. The clonotype originates from a human donor with alopecia areata.

The chain's CDR3 is CASTKRGGGTEAFF. The CDR3, as DNA: TGTGCCAGCACCAAGCGAGGAGGTGGCACTGAAGCTTTCTTT. This chain joins TRBV7-9 and TRBJ1-1; D is ambiguous. V shed 7 bases and J shed 4 bases, with 16 bases lying between them. The CDR3 runs 14 residues. CDR1 is SEHNR, CDR2 FQNEAQ, per germline (reference sequence). Drawing the rest from reference TRBV7-9 and TRBJ1-1, the complete variable domain is DTGVSQNPRHKITKRGQNVTFRCDPISEHNRLYWYRQTLGQGPEFLTYFQNEAQLEKSRLLSDRFSAERPKGSFSTLEIQRTEQGDSAMYLCASTKRGGGTEAFFGQGTRLTVV.